Below, one T cell receptor beta chain is given with its context. The antigen is not known. From RNA transcripts, TCR beta CDR3 regions were amplified. The HTBI set primed first-round TCR CDR3 RT-PCR. TCRdb processed the multiplex PCR reads anew with MiXCR; each CDR3 protein has one entry. The table lists a few hundred thousand distinct CDR3 sequences, under 20% of them singletons. The data originate from a study of T cells in Graves' hyperthyroidism and ophthalmopathy. Study-level information: At the time of initial diagnosis and before any treatment, peripheral blood was collected.

With 5 bases clipped from V and 1 base from J, the junction kept 9 bases outside the gene matches. CDR3 length: 16 residues. The V gene's germline CDR1 is SGHRS and CDR2 YFSETQ. Overall study findings and caveats: The model predicted ophthalmopathy a median approximately six months before onset.

This sequence originates from a woman in her late teens or twenties with Graves' ophthalmopathy. The sequencing sample was made of blood. This chain connects TRBV5-1 to TRBJ1-1; the match to TRBD1 covers 9 bases. The CDR3 region is CASRSPGTGTNTEAFF. The CDR3 coding sequence is TGCGCCAGCAGGTCCCCGGGGACAGGGACGAACACTGAAGCTTTCTTT.